These 23 T cell receptor beta chains originate from one sample sequenced in a study of T cell changes during pregnancy in multiple sclerosis. The protocol was immunoSEQ multiplex PCR, while the TCRdb copy is restricted to in-frame clones and leaves out a portion. This sample has 90,000 to 120,000 clones; 85% to 95% occur once, and the top ten carry 0.65% to 0.9%. This specimen was peripheral blood, taken in the third trimester of pregnancy. These receptors all stem from a female donor in good health, enrolled as a control in a pregnancy study.

This chain uses TRBV6-6 with TRBJ2-3; no definite D call. Germline V lookup: CDR1 MNHNY, CDR2 SVGAGI (reference sequence). This CDR3 is 11 amino acids long. V lost 5 bases to trimming and J lost 10 bases, with 10 bases between them. The CDR3: CASSLQQAQYF. DNA for the CDR3: TGTGCCAGCAGTCTTCAGCAGGCGCAGTATTTT.

V and J are TRBV7-2 and TRBJ1-1; the D gene is possibly TRBD1 (6 bases). The CDR3 length is 16 residues. Trimming removed 6 bases from V and 1 base from J, with 18 bases in between. The germline CDR1 and CDR2 sequences are SGHTA and FQGNSA. Written as DNA, the CDR3 is TGTGCCAGCAGTTTATTTGGGGGGGGCGAGAACACTGAAGCTTTCTTT. Translated: CASSLFGGGENTEAFF.

This chain links TRBV16 with TRBJ1-2; D is uncertain. The germline V gene encodes CDR1 KGHSY and CDR2 FQNENV. Trimming stripped 4 bases from V and 3 bases from J, with 15 bases between. This CDR3 is built from 15 residues. Here the CDR3 DNA reads TGTGCCAGCAGCCCCTTAGCGAAACCCGACTATGGCTACACCTTC. Encoded protein: CASSPLAKPDYGYTF.

This clone was detected once. V is TRBV6-1 and J is TRBJ2-2; D not resolved. The length of the CDR3 is 16 residues. Trimming stripped 4 bases from V and 2 bases from J, with 14 bases between. The germline gives CDR1 MNHNS, CDR2 SASEGT. The DNA of the CDR3 is TGTGCCAGCAGTGTAGCACCGGGTCGTAACACCGGGGAGCTGTTTTTT. Amino acid sequence: CASSVAPGRNTGELFF.

This chain connects TRBV6-4 to TRBJ1-2; tentatively, D is TRBD1 (6 bases). CDR3 length: 13 residues. V was pared by 6 bases and J by 4 bases, with 12 bases between. The germline gives CDR1 MRHNA, CDR2 SNTAGT. The CDR3 coding sequence is TGTGCCAGCAGGGGTACAGGGCCCTATGGCTACACCTTC. This sequence encodes CASRGTGPYGYTF.

The V call is TRBV23-1, the J call TRBJ2-5; 8 nucleotides agree with TRBD1. TRBV23-1 counts as an open reading frame of uncertain function. J lost 3 bases, V lost 4 bases, and 10 bases had no gene match. The CDR3 totals 16 residues. DNA for the CDR3: TGCGCCAGCAGTCCCCCGGGCAGGGGGCGAAAAGAGACCCAGTACTTC. Encoded protein: CASSPPGRGRKETQYF.

The J gene is TRBJ1-1, the V gene TRBV13; D ambiguous. CDR3 length: 14 residues. Germline V CDR1 and CDR2: PRHDT, FYEKMQ (reference sequence). V lost 3 bases, J lost 6 bases, and 14 bases lay in between. CDR3 in amino acids: CASSFLGMGAEAFF. The CDR3 bases are TGTGCCAGCAGCTTCCTAGGCATGGGAGCTGAAGCTTTCTTT.

V gene TRBV6-5 combines with J gene TRBJ1-1; 7 nucleotides agree with TRBD1. The CDR3 has 13 residues. Per germline, CDR1 MNHEY and CDR2 SVGAGI. After removal of 5 bases from V and 4 bases from J, the junction contained 4 bases not matched to a gene. The CDR3 coding sequence is TGTGCCAGCAGTACGGACAGGAGCACTGAAGCTTTCTTT. This translates into CASSTDRSTEAFF.

The sample holds one count of this clone. This chain's CDR3 is CASSISWTGTQPQHF. For the CDR3, the DNA is TGTGCCAGTAGTATATCTTGGACAGGGACTCAGCCCCAGCATTTT. V gene TRBV19 combines with J gene TRBJ1-5; 8 positions match TRBD1. Germline trimming cut 2 bases from V and 6 bases from J; bases unmatched to any gene: 6. CDR3 length: 15 residues. Germline lookup yields CDR1 LNHDA and CDR2 SQIVND (reference sequence).

V gene TRBV19 combines with J gene TRBJ2-1; 14 bases agree with TRBD2. Trimming at V came to 1 base and at J to 9 bases, leaving 5 bases not matched to a gene. Germline V lookup: CDR1 LNHDA, CDR2 SQIVND (reference sequence). The CDR3 has 16 amino acids. DNA for the CDR3: TGTGCCAGTAGTATAGTTGGACTAGCGGGGGGAATTGAGCAGTTCTTC. The encoded protein is CASSIVGLAGGIEQFF.

A few counts support this clone. The chain has TRBV5-1 and TRBJ1-6; D is ambiguous. Germline V gene sequence: CDR1 SGHRS, CDR2 YFSETQ. Trimming cost V 0 bases and J 7 bases, with 8 bases left between them. CDR3 length: 14 amino acids. The CDR3 loop reads CASSLVGENSPLHF. CDR3 DNA: TGCGCCAGCAGCTTGGTTGGGGAGAATTCACCCCTCCACTTT.

V is TRBV5-6 and J is TRBJ2-7; weak D call: TRBD2 (5 bases). Between the trimmed V and J ends, which lost 7 bases and 5 bases, there was a span of 16 bases. From germline, CDR1 is SGHDT and CDR2 YYEEEE. The CDR3 has 13 amino acids. The CDR3 sequence: CASAAAALHEQYF. The CDR3, as DNA: TGTGCCAGCGCGGCAGCGGCCCTCCACGAGCAGTACTTC.

This sequence joins TRBV5-1 and TRBJ1-2; D gene ambiguous. CDR1 is SGHRS, CDR2 YFSETQ, per germline. V was pared by 1 base and J by 4 bases, with 8 bases between. The CDR3 extends over 13 amino acids. The CDR3 sequence is CASSLSDIYGYTF. For the CDR3, the DNA is TGCGCCAGCAGCTTGTCAGATATCTATGGCTACACCTTC.

The chain has TRBV14 and TRBJ1-3; no clear D. CDR1 is SGHDN and CDR2 is FVKESK in the germline V gene. The germline V and J ends were trimmed by 0 bases and 0 bases, with 12 bases remaining between them. This CDR3 has 17 residues. CDR3 sequence (DNA): TGTGCCAGCAGCCAAGACTGGCAGGCCAGCTCTGGAAACACCATATATTTT. This gives the protein CASSQDWQASSGNTIYF.

This clone occurred once. The V gene is TRBV15, the J gene TRBJ1-1; unclear D gene. V lost 0 bases to trimming and J lost 5 bases, with 7 bases between them. Germline CDR1 is LNHNV and CDR2 is YYDKDF (reference sequence). There are 13 residues in the CDR3. The CDR3 reads CATSRDRTTEAFF. CDR3 coding DNA: TGTGCCACCAGCAGAGATCGTACAACTGAAGCTTTCTTT.

This clone occurred a few times. The chain employs TRBV4-3 and TRBJ2-1; 7 nucleotides match TRBD1. Germline assignment: CDR1 LGHNA and CDR2 YSLEER. The CDR3 spans 16 residues. The junction had 12 bases not matched to a gene; V was cut back by 4 bases and J by 6 bases. The CDR3 DNA reads TGCGCCAGCAGCCGACACCGAGGGGGCCTGATCAATGAGCAGTTCTTC. It is translated as CASSRHRGGLINEQFF.

The chain is built from TRBV4-3 and TRBJ2-1; 8 nucleotides align to TRBD1. From germline, CDR1 is LGHNA and CDR2 YSLEER. The CDR3 loop spans 15 amino acids. The J segment lost 8 bases and the V segment lost 1 base, leaving 7 bases of the junction unmatched. CDR3 sequence reads: CASSQAGQGSYEQFF. The DNA for the CDR3 is TGCGCCAGCAGCCAAGCCGGACAGGGAAGCTATGAGCAGTTCTTC.

This clone was detected only once. The V and J genes are TRBV7-9 and TRBJ2-1, with D possibly being TRBD2 (5 bases). The germline V gene encodes CDR1 SEHNR and CDR2 FQNEAQ (reference sequence). The CDR3 runs to 14 residues. V shed 5 bases and J shed 7 bases, with 15 bases lying between them. CDR3 in DNA: TGTGCCAGCAGCCCCGTCGCGTGGGAGAATGAGCAGTTCTTC. Amino acids: CASSPVAWENEQFF.

The chain joins TRBV9 to TRBJ2-1; the match to TRBD2 covers 15 bases. From germline, CDR1 is SGDLS and CDR2 YYNGEE. The CDR3 has 19 amino acids. The V gene end was trimmed by 0 bases and the J gene end by 0 bases; junction bases not matched to a gene: 4. Written as DNA, the CDR3 is TGTGCCAGCAGCGTAGCTGGGACTAGCGGGGGGAGCTCCTACAATGAGCAGTTCTTC. Translation gives CASSVAGTSGGSSYNEQFF.

The genes are TRBV5-4 and TRBJ2-5; TRBD2 matches 9 bases. Germline loops: CDR1 SGHNT, CDR2 YYREEE (reference sequence). The CDR3 has 17 amino acids. V lost 0 bases and J lost 4; bases outside the gene matches: 10. Here the CDR3 DNA reads TGTGCCAGCAGCTTGGCCCCGGCGCGGGGGGGCCGAGAGACCCAGTACTTC. It codes for CASSLAPARGGRETQYF.

The chain links TRBV25-1 to TRBJ1-1; 9 bases are shared with TRBD1. Germline CDR1 is MGHDK and CDR2 is SYGVNS. The CDR3 covers 15 residues. V lost 4 bases to trimming and J lost 5 bases; unmatched junction nucleotides: 8. For the CDR3, the DNA is TGTGCCAGCAGTGCCTCTCGGACAGGGGTTACTGAAGCTTTCTTT. Its protein product is CASSASRTGVTEAFF.

The V and J genes are TRBV2 and TRBJ1-1, with D unclear. CDR3 length equals 12 residues. Deletions cut 8 bases from V and 1 base from J, with 8 bases between. CDR1 is SNHLY and CDR2 is FYNNEI in the germline V gene. The CDR3 nucleotides are TGTGCCAGCCGTTTGAGGAACACTGAAGCTTTCTTT. Translated: CASRLRNTEAFF.

The chain couples TRBV25-1 to TRBJ1-6; D remains unclear. The germline V gene encodes CDR1 MGHDK and CDR2 SYGVNS. This CDR3 comprises 15 residues. The V end was cut by 2 bases, the J end by 1 base, with 6 bases between. DNA of the CDR3: TGTGCCAGCAGTGAACCCCGGTCCTATAATTCACCCCTCCACTTT. Its protein is CASSEPRSYNSPLHF.